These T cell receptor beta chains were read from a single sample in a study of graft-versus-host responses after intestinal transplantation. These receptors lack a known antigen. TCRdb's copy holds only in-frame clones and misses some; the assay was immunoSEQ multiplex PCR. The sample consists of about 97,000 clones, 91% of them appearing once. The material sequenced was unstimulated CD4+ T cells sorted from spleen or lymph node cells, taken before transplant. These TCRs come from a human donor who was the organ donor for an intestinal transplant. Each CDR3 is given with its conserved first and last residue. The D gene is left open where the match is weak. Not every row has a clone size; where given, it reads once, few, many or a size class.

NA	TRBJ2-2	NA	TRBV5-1	TGCGCCAGCACCCAACAGGCACACACCGGGGAGCTGTTTTTT	CASTQQAHTGELFF
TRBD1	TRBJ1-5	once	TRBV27	TGTGCCAGCAGCATGGACAGGGGAGGGGTCGGCAATCAGCCCCAGCATTTT	CASSMDRGGVGNQPQHF
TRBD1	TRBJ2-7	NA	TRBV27	TGTGCCAGCAGTTTATACAGGGGGCGCGAGCAGTACTTC	CASSLYRGREQYF
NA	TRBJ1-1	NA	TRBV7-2	TGTGCCAGCAGTAACAGGGAAGCTTTCTTT	CASSNREAFF
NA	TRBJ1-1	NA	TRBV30	TGTGCCTGGATGACAGAGAACACTGAAGCTTTCTTT	CAWMTENTEAFF
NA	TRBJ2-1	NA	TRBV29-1	TGCAGCGCCACCAGGGCAAGCTCCTACAATGAGCAGTTCTTC	CSATRASSYNEQFF
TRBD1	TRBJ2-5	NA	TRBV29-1	TGCAGCCGGCCGGGACAGGGACGTTTGGAGACCCAGTACTTC	CSRPGQGRLETQYF
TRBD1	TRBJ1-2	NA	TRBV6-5	TGTGCCAGCAGTAGGGGGACAGGGAGTTATGGCTACACCTTC	CASSRGTGSYGYTF
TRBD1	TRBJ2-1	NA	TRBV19	TGTGCCAGTAGTCCCGGACAGGCGTACAATGAGCAGTTCTTC	CASSPGQAYNEQFF
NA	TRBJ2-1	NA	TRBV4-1	TGCGCCAGCAGCCAAGAAAGACTAGTGGCCTACAATGAGCAGTTCTTC	CASSQERLVAYNEQFF
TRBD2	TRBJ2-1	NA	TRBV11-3	TGTGCCAGCAGCTTAGGGGGGAGGGTCGATGAGCAGTTCTTC	CASSLGGRVDEQFF
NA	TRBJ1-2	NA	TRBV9	TGTGCCAGCAGCCCAACGAGAGGGTTGTATGGCTACACCTTC	CASSPTRGLYGYTF
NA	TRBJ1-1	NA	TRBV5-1	TGCGCCAGCAGCTTGTTGGGCGGGGGCAACACTGAAGCTTTCTTT	CASSLLGGGNTEAFF
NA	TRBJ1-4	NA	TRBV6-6	TGTGCCAGCAGAGGGGGGGGGTTGGAAAAACTGTTTTTT	CASRGGGLEKLFF
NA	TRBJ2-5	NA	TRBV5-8	TGTGCCAGCAGCTTCTCCGGGCTCCAGGGGGAGACCCAGTACTTC	CASSFSGLQGETQYF
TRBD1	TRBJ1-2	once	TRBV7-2	TGTGCCAGCAGACGGACAGGGGGGGGAGGCTACACCTTC	CASRRTGGGGYTF
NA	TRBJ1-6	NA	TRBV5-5	TGTGCCAGCAGACTTTTCGACAGGCCCTCGCCTTCACCCCTCCACTTT	CASRLFDRPSPSPLHF
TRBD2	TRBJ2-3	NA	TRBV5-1	TGCGCCAGCAGCTTGGTCGCAGCGGGGGCCACAGATACGCAGTATTTT	CASSLVAAGATDTQYF
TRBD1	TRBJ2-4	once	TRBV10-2	TGCGCCAGCGTAGCAGGGGGCGACAAAAACATTCAGTACTTC	CASVAGGDKNIQYF
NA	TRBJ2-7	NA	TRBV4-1	TGCGCCAGCAGCCAAGCTGGCAAATCCTACGAGCAGTACTTC	CASSQAGKSYEQYF
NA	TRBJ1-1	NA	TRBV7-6	TGTGCCAGCAGCCCCAGGGACATCAACACTGAAGCTTTCTTT	CASSPRDINTEAFF
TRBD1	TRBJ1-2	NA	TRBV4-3	TGCGCCAGCAGCCCGGAACCCAGGGGGCTTGGCTATGGCTACACCTTC	CASSPEPRGLGYGYTF